The clone carrying this TCR beta chain was observed at least ten times. Its target is not known. Next came a second PCR, run for about 7 to 12 cycles, which used a sample-barcoded 5' primer along with a J-beta primer mix. MiXCR, applied by TCRdb to the 5' RACE reads, yields one record per CDR3 protein. The sample has about 1.1 million distinct CDR3 sequences, roughly two fifths seen once. The sample comes from a study of blood T cells in healthy people across ages. Study results and limitations: Older age coincided with a roughly linear decline in TCR beta diversity per million T cells. Higher diversity and more naive CD4+ cells were features of long-lived donors, compared to aged donors. Since the PBMCs were unsorted, naive and antigen-experienced cells could not be conclusively compared. As naive T cell percentage varied, TCR beta diversity correlated strongly with it.

This CDR3 spans 13 amino acids. Trimming took off 5 bases at V and 4 bases at J, with 11 bases between the two ends. The germline CDR1 and CDR2 sequences are MNHNS and SASEGT. Sequences were obtained from blood. The chain joins TRBV6-1 to TRBJ1-2; perhaps TRBD1 as D (5 bases). The receptor was derived from a man aged 18 to 30 in good health. CDR3 DNA sequence: TGTGCCAGCAGTCCTCGGGACCTCTATGGCTACACCTTC. Protein product: CASSPRDLYGYTF.